One sample yielded the 30 T cell receptor beta chains listed below, sequenced in a study of immune evolution from preneoplasia to lung adenocarcinoma. TCRdb keeps only in-frame clones here, not all; method: immunoSEQ multiplex PCR. The sample yields several thousand clones, roughly 88% seen once. The sequencing input was FFPE minimally invasive lung adenocarcinoma tissue. Source of these receptors: a person aged 65 to 85 with lung adenocarcinoma.

The chain employs TRBV2 and TRBJ2-7; TRBD1 agrees at 11 bases. Germline assignment: CDR1 SNHLY and CDR2 FYNNEI. The CDR3 sequence is 13 residues long. The J segment lost 6 bases and the V segment lost 9 bases, leaving 7 bases of the junction unmatched. The DNA of the CDR3 is TGTGCCAGAGGGACAGGGGGGAGCGGCGAGCAGTACTTC. Its translation is CARGTGGSGEQYF.

This clone was observed a handful of times. The rearrangement links TRBV6-4 to TRBJ2-1; the D gene is possibly TRBD2 (6 bases). The germline CDR1 and CDR2 sequences are MRHNA and SNTAGT. CDR3 length: 13 amino acids. V lost 0 bases and J 6 bases, leaving 6 bases between the germline ends. The CDR3 nucleotides are TGTGCCAGCAGTGACTCGACTAGCAATGAGCAGTTCTTC. Translation: CASSDSTSNEQFF.

The rearrangement uses TRBV7-6 and TRBJ1-3, with D perhaps matching TRBD1 (5 bases). This CDR3 region has 18 residues. Germline values: CDR1 SGHVS, CDR2 FNYEAQ. V gave up 4 bases and J gave up 1 base, with 20 bases separating them. The CDR3 DNA sequence: TGTGCCAGCAGCTCCGGGACCGGGGCCTTAGTGTCTGGAAACACCATATATTTT. Translating gives CASSSGTGALVSGNTIYF.

The rearrangement uses TRBV4-2 and TRBJ2-2, with D possibly being TRBD2 (7 bases). The germline CDR1 and CDR2 sequences are LGHNA and YNFKEQ. This CDR3 spans 16 amino acids. The V end was cut by 5 bases, the J end by 1 base, with 14 bases between. CDR3 bases: TGTGCCAGCAGCGCACAGGGCGGGGGGAACACCGGGGAGCTGTTTTTT. Its protein is CASSAQGGGNTGELFF.

The genes are TRBV7-6 and TRBJ2-2; 11 bases line up with TRBD1. The CDR3 is made up of 18 amino acids. Looked up from germline, CDR1 is SGHVS and CDR2 is FNYEAQ. V lost 1 base, J lost 6 bases, and 10 bases stayed unmatched. Here the CDR3 DNA reads TGTGCCAGCAGCTTAGAAGTGGACAGGGGGCTTGAGGCCGGGGAGCTGTTTTTT. As protein: CASSLEVDRGLEAGELFF.

This chain joins TRBV7-2 and TRBJ1-2; possibly TRBD1 for D (5 bases). Germline values: CDR1 SGHTA, CDR2 FQGNSA. The CDR3 length is 14 residues. Deletions cut 2 bases from V and 2 bases from J, with 9 bases between. CDR3 region: CASSLIRQNYGYTF. CDR3 nucleotides: TGTGCCAGCAGCTTAATCCGACAGAACTATGGCTACACCTTC.

V gene TRBV4-1 combines with J gene TRBJ1-1; D unclear. The CDR3 is made up of 13 amino acids. The germline V gene has CDR1 MGHRA and CDR2 YSYEKL. Trimming stripped 0 bases from V and 6 bases from J, with 8 bases between. CDR3 bases: TGCGCCAGCAGCCAAGACAGGAGCGCTGAAGCTTTCTTT. Translation: CASSQDRSAEAFF.

The rearrangement uses TRBV25-1 and TRBJ1-1, with D possibly matching TRBD1 (6 bases). Germline lookup yields CDR1 MGHDK and CDR2 SYGVNS. V lost 8 bases, J lost 1 base, and 11 bases lay in between. The CDR3 has 13 amino acids. The CDR3 DNA reads as TGTGCCAGCCTTCCGACAGGGAACACTGAAGCTTTCTTT. Its translation: CASLPTGNTEAFF.

The CDR3 DNA sequence: TGTGCCAGCAGCGGGGGGGCCCGGACAGATACGCAGTATTTT. This encodes CASSGGARTDTQYF. J is TRBJ2-3 and V is TRBV9; D may match TRBD1 or TRBD2 (6 bases each). V was cut by 3 bases and J by 3 bases, with 11 bases left in between. Germline V CDR1 and CDR2: SGDLS, YYNGEE. This CDR3 has 14 amino acids.

V and J are TRBV9 and TRBJ2-4; perhaps TRBD1 as D (5 bases). CDR1 and CDR2 from the germline V gene are SGDLS and YYNGEE. Trimming took off 0 bases at V and 6 bases at J, with 7 bases between the two ends. The CDR3 is 13 amino acids. CDR3 nucleotides: TGTGCCAGCAGCGTAGAGCAGGGAAACATTCAGTACTTC. It codes for CASSVEQGNIQYF.

The count of this clone is one. The chain has TRBV6-6 and TRBJ2-7; D may be TRBD1 (7 bases). In germline, CDR1 is MNHNY, CDR2 SVGAGI (reference sequence). The CDR3 spans 12 residues. V was pared by 6 bases and J by 5 bases, with 11 bases between. DNA for the CDR3: TGTGCCAGCAGCCAGGGGGGACACGAGCAGTACTTC. Translation gives CASSQGGHEQYF.

This clone was observed a handful of times. The chain uses TRBV2 and TRBJ1-1; D is unresolved. This CDR3 contains 13 residues. Germline values: CDR1 SNHLY, CDR2 FYNNEI. The V end lost 2 bases, the J end lost 3 bases, and 7 bases lay between the germline ends. The CDR3, as DNA: TGTGCCAGCAGTGAACGGGTGTACACTGAAGCTTTCTTT. Translation: CASSERVYTEAFF. The entire variable domain, with the rest obtained from reference TRBV2 and TRBJ1-1, is as follows: EPEVTQTPSHQVTQMGQEVILRCVPISNHLYFYWYRQILGQKVEFLVSFYNNEISEKSEIFDDQFSVERPDGSNFTLKIRSTKLEDSAMYFCASSERVYTEAFFGQGTRLTVV.

This chain joins TRBV7-8 and TRBJ1-1; D uncertain. The CDR3 is made up of 16 amino acids. Germline V gene data show CDR1 as SGHVS and CDR2 as FQNEAQ. V shed 5 bases and J shed 0 bases, with 16 bases lying between them. CDR3 sequence: CASSPQSSALNTEAFF. The CDR3 DNA reads as TGTGCCAGCAGCCCCCAAAGTTCGGCACTGAACACTGAAGCTTTCTTT.

This clone appeared a few times. The same CDR3 arises from other DNA sequences in this sample as well. The CDR3 is CASSLVSGGAGDTQYF. The DNA for the CDR3 is TGCGCCAGCAGCTTGGTTAGCGGGGGGGCTGGAGATACGCAGTATTTT. V is TRBV5-1 and J is TRBJ2-3; 11 bases are shared with TRBD2. The V gene end was trimmed by 0 bases and the J gene end by 5 bases; junction bases not matched to a gene: 5. Germline CDR1 reads SGHRS; CDR2 reads YFSETQ. The length of the CDR3 is 16 residues.

The chain is built from TRBV9 and TRBJ2-1; D is possibly TRBD1 (8 bases). Germline V gives CDR1 SGDLS, CDR2 YYNGEE. V was pared by 3 bases and J by 7 bases, with 20 bases between. The CDR3 has 16 amino acids. The CDR3 DNA sequence: TGTGCCAGCAGCGGCGATAGAAACAGGGGGGGTAATGAGCAGTTCTTC. Protein sequence: CASSGDRNRGGNEQFF.

This clone was counted between two and nine times. This chain uses TRBV11-2 with TRBJ2-2; the D gene is possibly TRBD2 (5 bases). Trimming left V 1 base short and J 6 bases short, with 6 bases between. CDR1 and CDR2 from the germline V gene are SGHAT and FQNNGV. This CDR3 is 13 amino acids long. The DNA of the CDR3 is TGTGCCAGCAGCTTAGGGGAGTCCGGGGAGCTGTTTTTT. Translation gives CASSLGESGELFF.

The chain uses TRBV18 and TRBJ1-2; D is possibly TRBD1 (6 bases). This CDR3 contains 14 residues. The germline V gene has CDR1 KGHSH and CDR2 LQKENI. Trimming shortened V by 0 bases and J by 4 bases, and 9 bases separated the two germline ends. The CDR3 loop reads CASSPPDRTYGYTF. Here the CDR3 DNA reads TGTGCCAGCTCACCACCCGACAGGACCTATGGCTACACCTTC.

The table lists this clone with a count of one. The chain is built from TRBV7-8 and TRBJ1-2; no definite D call. The CDR3 is 14 amino acids. With 1 base removed from V and 7 bases from J, the gap between germline ends came to 13 bases. In germline, CDR1 is SGHVS, CDR2 FQNEAQ. The CDR3 coding sequence is TGTGCCAGCAGCTTAGATGCCGCCTGGGGTGGCTACACCTTC. Translating it yields CASSLDAAWGGYTF.

V gene TRBV21-1 combines with J gene TRBJ1-2. TRBV21-1 is a recognized pseudogene. The CDR3 extends over 15 amino acids. CDR3 sequence: CASSKYRESGYGYTF. The CDR3 bases are TGTGCCAGCAGCAAATACCGGGAGAGTGGATATGGCTACACCTTC.

V is TRBV6-6 and J is TRBJ1-5; 8 nucleotides align to TRBD1. V shed 6 bases, J shed 3 bases, and the junction held 7 bases outside the gene matches. There are 15 residues in the CDR3. The germline V gene has CDR1 MNHNY and CDR2 SVGAGI (reference sequence). The DNA of the CDR3 is TGTGCCAGCAGAGATGGACAGGGAGTCAATCAGCCCCAGCATTTT. Protein: CASRDGQGVNQPQHF.

J is TRBJ2-1 and V is TRBV10-3; TRBD1 matches 10 bases. Germline V gives CDR1 ENHRY, CDR2 SYGVKD. Trimming took 0 bases from V and 0 from J; bases not matched to a gene: 11. CDR3 length: 20 amino acids. CDR3 sequence reads: CAISESKTGGDTSSYNEQFF. The CDR3 DNA follows: TGTGCCATCAGTGAGTCAAAGACAGGGGGCGATACCAGCTCCTACAATGAGCAGTTCTTC.

This clone was seen more than once but under ten times. The rearrangement uses TRBV6-5 and TRBJ2-3, with 12 bases fitting TRBD2. Trimming at V came to 6 bases and at J to 4 bases, leaving 5 bases not matched to a gene. The CDR3 is made up of 15 amino acids. Looked up from germline, CDR1 is MNHEY and CDR2 is SVGAGI. This CDR3 reads CASRQLAGGSDTQYF. CDR3 bases: TGTGCCAGCAGGCAACTAGCGGGGGGCTCAGATACGCAGTATTTT.

V usage is TRBV11-2 and J usage is TRBJ2-7, with a possible D match to TRBD1 (5 bases). This CDR3 region has 15 residues. Trimming removed 1 base from V and 0 bases from J, with 10 bases in between. Germline CDR1 reads SGHAT; CDR2 reads FQNNGV. CDR3 in DNA: TGTGCCAGCAGCTTAGGTCTCAGGGCCTCCTACGAGCAGTACTTC. This encodes CASSLGLRASYEQYF.

This clone has a handful of counts. This sequence joins TRBV7-9 and TRBJ1-2, with D unclear. The CDR3 length is 15 residues. Germline values: CDR1 SEHNR, CDR2 FQNEAQ (reference sequence). With 1 base removed from V and 4 bases from J, the gap between germline ends came to 13 bases. The CDR3 DNA reads as TGTGCCAGCAGCTTAGATTCGGTCGGCTTCTATGGCTACACCTTC. As protein: CASSLDSVGFYGYTF.

This clone was counted only a few times. V and J are TRBV13 and TRBJ1-6, with TRBD1 matching over 8 bases. Per the germline V gene, CDR1 is PRHDT and CDR2 is FYEKMQ (reference sequence). The CDR3 totals 15 residues. V gave up 1 base and J gave up 8 bases; unmatched junction bases: 4. The CDR3 nucleotides are TGTGCCAGCAGCTTAGAACGGACAGGGCATTCACCCCTCCACTTT. It yields the protein CASSLERTGHSPLHF. Looking up the rest from reference TRBV13 and TRBJ1-6 gives the full variable domain: AAGVIQSPRHLIKEKRETATLKCYPIPRHDTVYWYQQGPGQDPQFLISFYEKMQSDKGSIPDRFSAQQFSDYHSELNMSSLELGDSALYFCASSLERTGHSPLHFGNGTRLTVT.

The V and J genes are TRBV6-1 and TRBJ2-1; 11 bases are a match to TRBD1. V was clipped by 8 bases and J by 3 bases; unmatched bases: 0. The CDR3 length is 13 residues. From germline, CDR1 is MNHNS and CDR2 SASEGT. In DNA form, the CDR3 reads TGTGCCAGCGGGACAGGGGGCTACAATGAGCAGTTCTTC. It codes for CASGTGGYNEQFF.

This sequence joins TRBV6-6 and TRBJ2-5, with D possibly TRBD1 on 6 matching bases. The V gene's germline CDR1 is MNHNY and CDR2 SVGAGI (reference sequence). V was trimmed by 4 bases and J by 1 base, leaving 13 bases between them. The CDR3 covers 15 residues. CDR3 nucleotides: TGTGCCAGCAGTTCGGGACAAGCGTCCCAAGAGACCCAGTACTTC. It specifies CASSSGQASQETQYF.

The J gene is TRBJ2-7, the V gene TRBV28; either TRBD1 or TRBD2 may supply D (5 bases each). With 4 bases removed from V and 0 bases from J, the gap between germline ends came to 13 bases. Germline V gene data show CDR1 as MDHEN and CDR2 as SYDVKM. This CDR3 has 15 residues. The CDR3 is CASSSPGRSSYEQYF. The CDR3 DNA is TGTGCCAGCAGTTCCCCGGGACGGAGCTCCTACGAGCAGTACTTC. The variable domain in full, with the rest retrieved from reference TRBV28 and TRBJ2-7, is DVKVTQSSRYLVKRTGEKVFLECVQDMDHENMFWYRQDPGLGLRLIYFSYDVKMKEKGDIPEGYSVSREKKERFSLILESASTNQTSMYLCASSSPGRSSYEQYFGPGTRLTVT.

J is TRBJ2-3 and V is TRBV12-5; D gene unclear. The CDR3 has 15 amino acids. The germline CDR1 and CDR2 sequences are LGHNT and FRNRAP. Trimming shortened V by 2 bases and J by 5 bases, and 14 bases separated the two germline ends. The CDR3, as DNA: TGTGCTAGTGGTTTGTTACAGCCAGGCAGAGATACGCAGTATTTT. It yields the protein CASGLLQPGRDTQYF.

The chain carries TRBV7-2 and TRBJ2-5, with 12 bases matching TRBD2. From germline, CDR1 is SGHTA and CDR2 FQGNSA. V lost 0 bases to trimming and J lost 1 base; unmatched junction nucleotides: 6. The CDR3 covers 18 residues. The CDR3 DNA reads TGTGCCAGCAGCTTAGCAAAACTAGCGGGGGGCCTCCAAGAGACCCAGTACTTC. Amino acids: CASSLAKLAGGLQETQYF.